Described below is a single T cell receptor (beta chain) sequence and its context. Its specificity is not known. The CDR3 totals 19 residues. The V segment lost 0 bases and the J segment 5 bases; nucleotides outside the gene matches: 13. The germline CDR1 and CDR2 sequences are LNHNV and YYDKDF (reference sequence). This specimen belongs to a study of T cell repertoires in cytomegalovirus infection. Study overall: Based on public TCR beta signatures, there were indications of CMV infection and of a matching HLA type.

TCRdb fed the reads into MiXCR, producing one record per CDR3 protein. The sample holds about 470,000 distinct CDR3 sequences; about 42% are singletons and the top ten take 35% to 50%. Study findings and constraints: Based on cumulative public TCR beta family frequency, carriers of CMV plus the relevant HLA were identified.

The chain combines TRBV15 with TRBJ2-1, with 10 bases aligning to TRBD2. The TCR was taken from a human donor in good health (CMV status not recorded). Some clones in this sample may be carry-over from other donors' samples. Sequenced material: cultured PBMCs, taken from culture after CMV antigen stimulation. The CDR3 region has the DNA TGTGCCACCAGCAGAGATCGGGTTAAGCGGGGGGGTCGCGACAATGAGCAGTTCTTC. This translates into CATSRDRVKRGGRDNEQFF.